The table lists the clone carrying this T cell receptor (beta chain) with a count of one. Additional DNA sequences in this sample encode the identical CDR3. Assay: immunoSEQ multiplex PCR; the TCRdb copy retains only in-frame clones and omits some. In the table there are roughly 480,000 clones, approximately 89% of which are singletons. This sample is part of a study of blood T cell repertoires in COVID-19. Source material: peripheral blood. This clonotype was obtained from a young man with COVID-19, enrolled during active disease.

The CDR3 reads CAWSAQGYEQYF. As DNA, the CDR3 is TGTGCCTGGAGCGCCCAGGGCTACGAGCAGTACTTC. The chain is built from TRBV30 and TRBJ2-7; perhaps TRBD1 as D (5 bases). Germline assignment: CDR1 GTSNPN and CDR2 SVGIG (reference sequence). Trimming stripped 3 bases from V and 3 bases from J, with 9 bases between. This CDR3 is 12 amino acids long.